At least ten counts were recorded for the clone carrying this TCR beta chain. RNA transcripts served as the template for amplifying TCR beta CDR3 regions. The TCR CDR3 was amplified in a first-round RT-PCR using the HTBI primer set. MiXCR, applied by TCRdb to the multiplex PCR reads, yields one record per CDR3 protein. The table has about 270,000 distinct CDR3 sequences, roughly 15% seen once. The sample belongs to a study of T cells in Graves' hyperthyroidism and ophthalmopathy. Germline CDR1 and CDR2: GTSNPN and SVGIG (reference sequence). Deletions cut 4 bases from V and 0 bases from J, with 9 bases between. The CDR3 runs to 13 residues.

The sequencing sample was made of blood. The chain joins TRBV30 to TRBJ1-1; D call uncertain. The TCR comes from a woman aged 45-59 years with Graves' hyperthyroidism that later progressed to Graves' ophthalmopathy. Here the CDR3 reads CAWTAQLNTEAFF. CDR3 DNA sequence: TGTGCCTGGACCGCTCAACTGAACACTGAAGCTTTCTTT.